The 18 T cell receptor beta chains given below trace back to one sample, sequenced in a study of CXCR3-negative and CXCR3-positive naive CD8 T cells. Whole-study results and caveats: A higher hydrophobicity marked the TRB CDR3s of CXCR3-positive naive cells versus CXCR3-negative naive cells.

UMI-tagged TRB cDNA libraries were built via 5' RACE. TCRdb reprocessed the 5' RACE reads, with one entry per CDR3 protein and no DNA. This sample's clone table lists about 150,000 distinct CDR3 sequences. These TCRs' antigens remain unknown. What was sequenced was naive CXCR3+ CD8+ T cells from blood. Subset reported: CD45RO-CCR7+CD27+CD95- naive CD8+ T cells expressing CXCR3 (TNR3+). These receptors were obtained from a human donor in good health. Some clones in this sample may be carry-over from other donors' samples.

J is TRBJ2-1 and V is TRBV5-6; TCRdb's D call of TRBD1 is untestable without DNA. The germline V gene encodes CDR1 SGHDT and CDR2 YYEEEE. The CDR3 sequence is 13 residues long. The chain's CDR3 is CASSLDEARRQFF.

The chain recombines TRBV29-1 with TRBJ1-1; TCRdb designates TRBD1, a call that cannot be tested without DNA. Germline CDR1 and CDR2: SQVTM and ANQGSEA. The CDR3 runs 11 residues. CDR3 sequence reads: CSVGRGTEAFF.

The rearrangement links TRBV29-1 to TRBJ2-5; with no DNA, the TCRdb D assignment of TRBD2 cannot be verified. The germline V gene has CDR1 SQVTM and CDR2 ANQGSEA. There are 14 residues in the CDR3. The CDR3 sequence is CSVEPPARFGTQYF.

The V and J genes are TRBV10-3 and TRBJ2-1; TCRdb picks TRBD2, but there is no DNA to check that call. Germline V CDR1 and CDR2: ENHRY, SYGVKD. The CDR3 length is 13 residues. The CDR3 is CAISESLQGEQFF.

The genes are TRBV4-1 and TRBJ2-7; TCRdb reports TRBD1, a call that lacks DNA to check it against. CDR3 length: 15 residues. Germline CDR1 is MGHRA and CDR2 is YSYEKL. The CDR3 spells CASSPTGATAYEQYF.

The CDR3: CSARAGSGTYLRSYNEQFF. The V call is TRBV20-1, the J call TRBJ2-1; TCRdb names TRBD2, which stays unverified in the absence of DNA. This CDR3 comprises 19 residues. CDR1 DFQATT and CDR2 SNEGSKA come from the germline V gene (reference sequence).

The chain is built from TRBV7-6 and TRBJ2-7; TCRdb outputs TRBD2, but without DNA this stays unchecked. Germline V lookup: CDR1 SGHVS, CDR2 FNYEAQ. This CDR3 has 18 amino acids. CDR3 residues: CASSLTPELAEPSYEQYF.

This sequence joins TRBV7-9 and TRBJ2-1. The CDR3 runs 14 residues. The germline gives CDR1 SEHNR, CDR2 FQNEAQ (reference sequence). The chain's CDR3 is CASSSDSSYNEQFF.

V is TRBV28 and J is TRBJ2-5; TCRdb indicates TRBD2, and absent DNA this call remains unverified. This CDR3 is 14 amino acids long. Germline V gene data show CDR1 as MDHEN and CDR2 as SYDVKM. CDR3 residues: CASSFTSGDETQYF. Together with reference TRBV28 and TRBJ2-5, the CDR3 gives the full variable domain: DVKVTQSSRYLVKRTGEKVFLECVQDMDHENMFWYRQDPGLGLRLIYFSYDVKMKEKGDIPEGYSVSREKKERFSLILESASTNQTSMYLCASSFTSGDETQYFGPGTRLLVL.

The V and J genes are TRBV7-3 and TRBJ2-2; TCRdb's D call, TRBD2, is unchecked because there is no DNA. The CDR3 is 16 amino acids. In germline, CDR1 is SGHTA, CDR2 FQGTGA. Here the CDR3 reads CASSSTEVAGGGELFF. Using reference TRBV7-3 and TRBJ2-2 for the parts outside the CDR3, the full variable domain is GAGVSQTPSNKVTEKGKYVELRCDPISGHTALYWYRQSLGQGPEFLIYFQGTGAADDSGLPNDRFFAVRPEGSVSTLKIQRTERGDSAVYLCASSSTEVAGGGELFFGEGSRLTVL.

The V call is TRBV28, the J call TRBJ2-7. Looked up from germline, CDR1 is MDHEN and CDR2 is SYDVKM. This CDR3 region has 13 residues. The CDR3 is CASSTDGPYEQYF.

The chain's CDR3 is CASSYSAGMGTDTQYF. The chain recombines TRBV6-2 or TRBV6-3 with TRBJ2-3; TCRdb reports TRBD2, a call that lacks DNA to check it against. The CDR3 is 16 amino acids. Germline CDR1 MNHEY, CDR2 SVGEGT.

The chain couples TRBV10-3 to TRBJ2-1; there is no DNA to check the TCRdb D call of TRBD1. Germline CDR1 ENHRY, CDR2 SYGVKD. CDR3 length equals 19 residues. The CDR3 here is CAISEIAGTGGRIPDEQFF.

This CDR3 is CASSLGTGENGYTF. This chain uses TRBV7-9 with TRBJ1-2; the TRBD1 assignment by TCRdb is unverifiable without DNA. This CDR3 has 14 residues. CDR1 is SEHNR, CDR2 FQNEAQ, per germline (reference sequence).

The CDR3 here is CASSSRGPDTGELFF. The chain employs TRBV7-9 and TRBJ2-2; TCRdb names TRBD1, which stays unverified in the absence of DNA. The CDR3 sequence is 15 residues long. Germline CDR1 and CDR2: SEHNR and FQNEAQ (reference sequence).

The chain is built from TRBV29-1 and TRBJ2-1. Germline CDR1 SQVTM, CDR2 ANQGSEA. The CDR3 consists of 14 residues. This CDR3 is CSVVRREVYNEQFF.

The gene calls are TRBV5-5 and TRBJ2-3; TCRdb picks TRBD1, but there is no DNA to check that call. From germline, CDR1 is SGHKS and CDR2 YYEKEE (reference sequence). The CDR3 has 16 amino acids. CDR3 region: CASSWEPGQELNTQYF.

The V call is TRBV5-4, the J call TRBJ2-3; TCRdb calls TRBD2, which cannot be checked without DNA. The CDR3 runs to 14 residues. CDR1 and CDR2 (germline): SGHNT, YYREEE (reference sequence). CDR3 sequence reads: CASSSRLDSDTQYF.